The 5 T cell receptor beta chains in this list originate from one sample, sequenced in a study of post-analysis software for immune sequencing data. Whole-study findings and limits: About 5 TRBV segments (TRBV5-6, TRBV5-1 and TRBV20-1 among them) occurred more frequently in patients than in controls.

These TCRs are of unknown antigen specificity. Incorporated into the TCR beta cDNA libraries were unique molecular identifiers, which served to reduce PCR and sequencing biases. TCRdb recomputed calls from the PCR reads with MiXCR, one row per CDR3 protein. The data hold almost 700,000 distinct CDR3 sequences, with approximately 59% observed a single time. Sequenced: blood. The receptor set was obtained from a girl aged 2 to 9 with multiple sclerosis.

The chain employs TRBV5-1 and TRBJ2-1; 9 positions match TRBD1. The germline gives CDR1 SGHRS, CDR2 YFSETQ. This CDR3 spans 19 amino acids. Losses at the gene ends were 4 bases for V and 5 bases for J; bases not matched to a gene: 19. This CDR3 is CASSKQQGAPLGADNEQFF. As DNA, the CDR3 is TGCGCCAGCAGCAAACAACAGGGGGCGCCTTTAGGGGCCGACAATGAGCAGTTCTTC.

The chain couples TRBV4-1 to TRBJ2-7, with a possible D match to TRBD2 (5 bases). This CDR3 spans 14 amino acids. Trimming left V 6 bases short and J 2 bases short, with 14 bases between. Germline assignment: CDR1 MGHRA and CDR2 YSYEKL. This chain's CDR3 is CASRPTDGTYEQYF. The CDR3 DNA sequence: TGCGCCAGCAGACCCACGGACGGGACCTACGAGCAGTACTTC.

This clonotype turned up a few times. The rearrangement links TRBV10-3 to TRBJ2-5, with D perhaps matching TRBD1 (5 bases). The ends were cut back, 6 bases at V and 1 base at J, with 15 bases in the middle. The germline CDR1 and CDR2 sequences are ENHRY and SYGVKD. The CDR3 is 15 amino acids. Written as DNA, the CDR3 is TGTGCCATCAGCCGCGCTCAGGGATTCCAAGAGACCCAGTACTTC. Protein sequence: CAISRAQGFQETQYF.

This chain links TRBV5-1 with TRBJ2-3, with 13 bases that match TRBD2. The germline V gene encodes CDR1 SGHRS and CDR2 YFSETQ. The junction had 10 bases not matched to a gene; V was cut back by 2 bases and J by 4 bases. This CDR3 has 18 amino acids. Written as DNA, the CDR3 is TGCGCCAGCAGCTTCCTCGGAACTAGCGGGGGGGCATCAGATACGCAGTATTTT. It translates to CASSFLGTSGGASDTQYF.

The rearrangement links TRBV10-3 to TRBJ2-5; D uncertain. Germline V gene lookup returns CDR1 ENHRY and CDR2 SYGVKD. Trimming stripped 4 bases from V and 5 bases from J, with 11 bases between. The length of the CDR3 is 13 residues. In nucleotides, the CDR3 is TGTGCCATCAGTGGCGGTCCGGCCGAGACCCAGTACTTC. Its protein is CAISGGPAETQYF.